The rows below give T cell receptor beta chains drawn from one sample of a study of cytomegalovirus exposure and HLA in healthy donors. This table comes from immunoSEQ multiplex PCR, and its TCRdb copy is limited to in-frame clones, with some not included. In total, the table holds 100,000 or so clones. Sequenced input: PBMCs. Source of these receptors: a man aged 50 to 59 in good health and CMV-seronegative. Both conserved end residues are part of each CDR3. D genes are given only for firm matches.

cdr3_length j_call v_call d_call cdr3_nt cdr3_aa
16 TRBJ1-2 TRBV4-3 TRBD1 TGCGCCAGCAGCCACGAGACCCGGGACAGAGACTATGGCTACACCTTC CASSHETRDRDYGYTF
15 TRBJ2-1 TRBV29-1 NA TGCAGCGTGGAGGGACAAGCGGGGAAATACAATGAGCAGTTCTTC CSVEGQAGKYNEQFF
14 TRBJ2-5 TRBV12-5 NA TGTGCTAGTGGTTTGGGATCGTCCAGGGAAACCCAGTACTTC CASGLGSSRETQYF
15 TRBJ1-5 TRBV5-6 TRBD1 TGTGCCAGCAGCTCGACCGGGACAGGTTGGCAGCCCCAGCATTTT CASSSTGTGWQPQHF
13 TRBJ1-5 TRBV7-8 TRBD1 TGTGCCAGCAGCTGGGGACAGGGGATGCCCCAGCATTTT CASSWGQGMPQHF
16 TRBJ2-5 TRBV7-2 TRBD2 TGTGCCAGCAGCTTAGGATTGCCGGGGGGGCAAGAGACCCAGTACTTC CASSLGLPGGQETQYF
14 TRBJ2-7 TRBV5-1 NA TGCGCCAGCAGCTTGGATCGGGTGTACTACGAGCAGTACTTC CASSLDRVYYEQYF
13 TRBJ1-1 TRBV5-1 NA TGCGCCAGCAGCTTGGGCTCGAGGGATGAAGCTTTCTTT CASSLGSRDEAFF
14 TRBJ1-2 TRBV2 NA TGTGCCAGCAGTGAACCAGGGCTAATGAATGGCTACACCTTC CASSEPGLMNGYTF
19 TRBJ2-4 TRBV27 TRBD1 TGTGCCAGCAGTCTCCAAGGACAGGGTCATCGGAATACCAAAAACATTCAGTACTTC CASSLQGQGHRNTKNIQYF
15 TRBJ1-2 TRBV4-3 NA TGCGCCAGCAGCCAAGTGAGGTGGCAGAACTATGGCTACACCTTC CASSQVRWQNYGYTF
15 TRBJ2-7 TRBV5-1 NA TGCGCCAGCAGCTGGCGGGACGGCCTTATGGACGAGCAGTACTTC CASSWRDGLMDEQYF
11 TRBJ2-3 TRBV19 NA TGTGCCAGTGACGTCGGGGGTACGCAGTATTTT CASDVGGTQYF
15 TRBJ2-1 TRBV7-8 TRBD1 TGTGCCAGCAGAAGGGACAGGGAATCCTACAATGAGCAGTTCTTC CASRRDRESYNEQFF
16 TRBJ2-1 TRBV18 NA TGTGCCAGCTCACCACCGTCCCAGGGGAACCACAATGAGCAGTTCTTC CASSPPSQGNHNEQFF
17 TRBJ2-1 TRBV5-3 NA TGTGCCAGAAGTAACAGACAGGACCCAGACTTCTACAATGAGCAGTTCTTC CARSNRQDPDFYNEQFF
12 TRBJ2-7 TRBV27 TRBD1 TGTGCCAGCAGGACAGGGGACTACGAGCAGTACTTC CASRTGDYEQYF
14 TRBJ2-1 TRBV9 NA TGTGCCAGCAGCGTGGACAGCTCCTACAATGAGCAGTTCTTC CASSVDSSYNEQFF
14 TRBJ2-5 TRBV7-6 NA TGTGCCAGCAGCTTACGAGGACTCAAAGAGACCCAGTACTTC CASSLRGLKETQYF
16 TRBJ2-1 TRBV4-1 TRBD2 TGCGCCAGCAGCATTCGGACTAGCGGGAACTACAATGAGCAGTTCTTC CASSIRTSGNYNEQFF
14 TRBJ2-7 TRBV5-4 TRBD2 TGTGCCAGCAGGACTAGCGGGAGTTCATACGAGCAGTACTTC CASRTSGSSYEQYF
14 TRBJ1-1 TRBV5-1 NA TGCGCCAGCAGCTTGGTAGGAGAAAACACTGAAGCTTTCTTT CASSLVGENTEAFF
14 TRBJ1-6 TRBV7-6 TRBD1 TGTGCCAGCAGCCCGACAGGGGGAGCTTCACCCCTCCACTTT CASSPTGGASPLHF
17 TRBJ1-6 TRBV2 TRBD1 TGTGCCAGCAGCCTGACCGGGGACAGGGTGTACTATTCACCCCTCCACTTT CASSLTGDRVYYSPLHF
14 TRBJ1-4 TRBV5-1 TRBD1 TGCGCCAGCAGCGTACAGGGGTATGGGGAAAAACTGTTTTTT CASSVQGYGEKLFF